These 28 T cell receptor beta chains were sequenced from one sample in a study of Ad26.COV2.S vaccination and SARS-CoV-2 variants (dated by TCRdb to 2020 to 2022). Receptor amplification or capture employed the immunoSEQ multiplex PCR assay. TCRdb carries this immuneACCESS record with in-frame sequences only. Its versions omit some clonotypes, under half of them owing to an unresolved V gene in the studies checked, with the rest unexplained. The sample profile shows some 420,000 clones; 70% to 90% of them were found once. The ten largest clonotypes hold 3.6% of the sample. The treatment or condition label, as the study defines it: 19 received Ad26.COV2.S at low or high dose, single or two shots; several received placebo; per-sample allocation not given. Repertoires of vaccine and placebo recipients were sequenced from samples collected on day 63 after the first injection. The sequenced sample was peripheral blood, obtained in a trial of Ad26.COV2.S vaccine versus placebo. These receptors were obtained from a person aged 18-60 years who received the Ad26.COV2.S COVID-19 vaccine or a placebo.

The chain couples TRBV4-1 to TRBJ2-5, with 7 bases fitting TRBD2. This CDR3 has 14 amino acids. The V and J ends lost 1 base and 5 bases, in that order; junction bases with no gene match: 4. CDR1 and CDR2 from the germline V gene are MGHRA and YSYEKL. DNA of the CDR3: TGCGCCAGCAGCCAAGGGACTAGAGGGGAGACCCAGTACTTC. Translation: CASSQGTRGETQYF.

The chain couples TRBV3-1 (or the pseudogene TRBV3-2) to TRBJ2-7, with D possibly being TRBD2 (7 bases). Germline V gene lookup returns CDR1 LGHDT and CDR2 YNNKEL (reference sequence). The CDR3 spans 13 residues. With 5 bases removed from V and 1 base from J, the gap between germline ends came to 9 bases. CDR3 DNA sequence: TGTGCCAGCAGCGAGGGGGGGTCCTACGAGCAGTACTTC. Protein: CASSEGGSYEQYF.

This chain uses TRBV19 with TRBJ2-1, with D unclear. Trimming pared 2 bases from V and 5 bases from J, leaving 10 bases between. This CDR3 spans 14 amino acids. Germline loops: CDR1 LNHDA, CDR2 SQIVND (reference sequence). CDR3 nucleotide sequence: TGTGCCAGTAGTATATGGTCAGTTAACAATGAGCAGTTCTTC. Translation: CASSIWSVNNEQFF.

This chain links TRBV30 with TRBJ2-5; weak D call: TRBD1 (6 bases). The CDR3 is 14 amino acids. V gave up 3 bases and J gave up 4 bases, with 15 bases separating them. Germline lookup yields CDR1 GTSNPN and CDR2 SVGIG (reference sequence). The CDR3 protein is CAWSYGTGRETQYF. For the CDR3, the DNA is TGTGCCTGGAGCTACGGAACAGGGAGAGAGACCCAGTACTTC. The full variable domain, with the rest looked up from reference TRBV30 and TRBJ2-5, is SQTIHQWPATLVQPVGSPLSLECTVEGTSNPNLYWYRQAAGRGLQLLFYSVGIGQISSEVPQNLSASRPQDRQFILSSKKLLLSDSGFYLCAWSYGTGRETQYFGPGTRLLVL.

The chain employs TRBV2 and TRBJ2-3; no firm D call. The CDR3 runs to 15 residues. Germline CDR1 reads SNHLY; CDR2 reads FYNNEI. Trimming removed 4 bases from V and 8 bases from J, with 19 bases in between. The chain's CDR3 is CASSVRGRSMGTQYF. In DNA form, the CDR3 reads TGTGCCAGCAGTGTGCGTGGCCGCTCCATGGGTACGCAGTATTTT.

The chain links TRBV28 to TRBJ2-5; 10 bases agree with TRBD2. The CDR3 loop spans 14 amino acids. Germline CDR1 and CDR2: MDHEN and SYDVKM. With V trimmed by 10 bases and J by 3 bases, 8 bases remained unmatched. The CDR3, as DNA: TGTGCCACGAGGGAGCGGGGGGGCAAAGAGACCCAGTACTTC. Translating it yields CATRERGGKETQYF.

This sequence joins TRBV19 and TRBJ1-5; 8 nucleotides align to TRBD1. Germline V gene data show CDR1 as LNHDA and CDR2 as SQIVND (reference sequence). CDR3 length: 15 amino acids. After removal of 4 bases from V and 7 bases from J, the junction contained 9 bases not matched to a gene. Here the CDR3 DNA reads TGTGCCAGTAGTACGGGCACCAGGGGGCGGCAGCCCCAGCATTTT. This codes for CASSTGTRGRQPQHF.

This rearrangement joins TRBV5-1 to TRBJ2-5; D gene uncertain. The germline CDR1 and CDR2 sequences are SGHRS and YFSETQ. V was trimmed by 4 bases and J by 5 bases, leaving 12 bases between them. The CDR3 runs to 13 residues. Here the CDR3 reads CASSGLPRETQYF. CDR3 sequence (DNA): TGCGCCAGCAGCGGCCTCCCTAGGGAGACCCAGTACTTC.

The V and J genes are TRBV28 and TRBJ2-2; weak D call: TRBD2 (6 bases). The CDR3 sequence is 14 residues long. Germline loops: CDR1 MDHEN, CDR2 SYDVKM. V shed 5 bases and J shed 6 bases, with 13 bases lying between them. CDR3 sequence reads: CASSRRASAGELFF. The CDR3 nucleotides read TGTGCCAGCAGTCGGAGGGCCAGCGCCGGGGAGCTGTTTTTT.

The V gene is TRBV7-6, the J gene TRBJ2-2; possibly TRBD1 for D (7 bases). The CDR3 totals 16 residues. From germline, CDR1 is SGHVS and CDR2 FNYEAQ. Trimming removed 5 bases at V and 4 bases at J, with 17 bases between. In nucleotides, the CDR3 is TGTGCCAGCAGCATCCCAGGGGGGCCAGGCACCGGGGAGCTGTTTTTT. Protein product: CASSIPGGPGTGELFF. Based on the CDR3 plus reference TRBV7-6 and TRBJ2-2, the full variable domain is GAGVSQSPRYKVTKRGQDVALRCDPISGHVSLYWYRQALGQGPEFLTYFNYEAQQDKSGLPNDRFSAERPEGSISTLTIQRTEQRDSAMYRCASSIPGGPGTGELFFGEGSRLTVL.

The chain has TRBV10-2 and TRBJ2-5; tentatively, D is TRBD1 (6 bases). The V end lost 9 bases, the J end lost 2 bases, and 10 bases lay between the germline ends. Germline CDR1 reads WSHSY; CDR2 reads SAAADI. The CDR3 is 12 amino acids. CDR3 coding DNA: TGCGCCAGTTCTCAGGGGCAAGAGACCCAGTACTTC. Amino acids: CASSQGQETQYF.

V gene TRBV5-1 combines with J gene TRBJ2-2; a weak D match, TRBD1 (6 bases). The germline V gene has CDR1 SGHRS and CDR2 YFSETQ. V lost 4 bases and J lost 1, with 14 bases in between. The CDR3 extends over 16 amino acids. CDR3: CASSATGTMNTGELFF. The CDR3 nucleotides are TGCGCCAGCAGCGCCACCGGGACAATGAACACCGGGGAGCTGTTTTTT.

This chain uses TRBV7-2 with TRBJ2-7; D is unresolved. Germline V gene sequence: CDR1 SGHTA, CDR2 FQGNSA. Trimming took off 1 base at V and 7 bases at J, with 11 bases between the two ends. This CDR3 is built from 13 residues. The CDR3 reads CASSLETASEQYF. The CDR3 region has the DNA TGTGCCAGCAGCTTAGAGACGGCTTCGGAGCAGTACTTC.

The count of this clone is one. J is TRBJ2-7 and V is TRBV27; 8 bases fit TRBD1. V was pared by 7 bases and J by 3 bases, with 5 bases of the junction left unmatched. Germline loops: CDR1 MNHEY, CDR2 SMNVEV (reference sequence). The CDR3 spans 13 residues. The CDR3 protein is CASKAGGIYEQYF. The CDR3 region has the DNA TGTGCCAGCAAGGCAGGGGGCATCTACGAGCAGTACTTC.

The chain links TRBV19 to TRBJ1-2; no clear D. The germline gives CDR1 LNHDA, CDR2 SQIVND (reference sequence). This CDR3 region has 14 residues. Trimming shortened V by 7 bases and J by 2 bases, and 14 bases separated the two germline ends. The CDR3 DNA is TGTGCCAGTACTAGGACCCATAGAAACTATGGCTACACCTTC. As protein: CASTRTHRNYGYTF.

The chain has TRBV6-2 or TRBV6-3 and TRBJ1-2; D possibly corresponds to TRBD1 (5 bases). This CDR3 contains 13 residues. CDR1 MNHEY and CDR2 SVGEGT come from the germline V gene. V was clipped by 6 bases and J by 1 base, with 9 bases between them. CDR3 DNA: TGTGCCAGCAGCCGACAGAATAACTATGGCTACACCTTC. Its translation is CASSRQNNYGYTF.

V and J are TRBV19 and TRBJ2-2; 9 nucleotides match TRBD1. CDR3 size: 19 residues. The V gene end was trimmed by 4 bases and the J gene end by 6 bases; junction bases not matched to a gene: 18. Germline CDR1 LNHDA, CDR2 SQIVND (reference sequence). The CDR3, as DNA: TGTGCCAGTAGTAGTGGGACAGGGAGTATAGTGAAGCGTGCCGGGGAGCTGTTTTTT. Translation: CASSSGTGSIVKRAGELFF.

This chain joins TRBV4-1 and TRBJ2-1, with D possibly matching TRBD1 (5 bases). The germline gives CDR1 MGHRA, CDR2 YSYEKL. V was trimmed by 0 bases and J by 8 bases, leaving 14 bases between them. The CDR3 covers 15 residues. The DNA of the CDR3 is TGCGCCAGCAGCCAAGAGGGGCTAGGTCGGGATGAGCAGTTCTTC. Amino acid sequence: CASSQEGLGRDEQFF.

This clone has a handful of counts. V gene TRBV6-5 combines with J gene TRBJ2-1; 7 bases map to TRBD1. Germline values: CDR1 MNHEY, CDR2 SVGAGI. The CDR3 runs to 13 residues. The ends lost 7 bases at V and 12 bases at J; junction bases unmatched: 12. The CDR3 spells CASNHRGSRGQFF. CDR3 in DNA: TGTGCCAGCAACCACAGGGGATCTCGTGGGCAGTTCTTC.

The chain has TRBV5-1 and TRBJ2-1; 12 bases align to TRBD2. This CDR3 contains 17 residues. V was clipped by 3 bases and J by 8 bases; unmatched bases: 12. Germline assignment: CDR1 SGHRS and CDR2 YFSETQ. CDR3 nucleotide sequence: TGCGCCAGCAGCTGGGATGCTAGCGGGGGGGTGTTCGATGAGCAGTTCTTC. Residues: CASSWDASGGVFDEQFF.

V and J are TRBV29-1 and TRBJ2-1; maybe TRBD1 (5 bases). This CDR3 comprises 13 residues. The V end was cut by 4 bases, the J end by 6 bases, with 13 bases between. Germline V gene data show CDR1 as SQVTM and CDR2 as ANQGSEA. CDR3 DNA: TGCAGCGTTGGCCAGGGTCCTTCCAATGAGCAGTTCTTC. Translating gives CSVGQGPSNEQFF.

V usage is TRBV4-3 and J usage is TRBJ1-5; unclear D gene. The CDR3 consists of 13 residues. With 0 bases removed from V and 6 bases from J, the gap between germline ends came to 6 bases. CDR1 and CDR2 (germline): LGHNA, YSLEER. CDR3 sequence: CASSQDPAQPQHF. CDR3 in DNA: TGCGCCAGCAGCCAAGATCCGGCTCAGCCCCAGCATTTT.

V is TRBV20-1 and J is TRBJ2-3; TRBD1 agrees at 7 bases. The V and J ends lost 3 bases and 2 bases, in that order; junction bases with no gene match: 8. The CDR3 has 15 amino acids. Germline V gene lookup returns CDR1 DFQATT and CDR2 SNEGSKA (reference sequence). The CDR3 nucleotides are TGCAGTGCTAGTGGCCAGGGGGTCGTCACAGATACGCAGTATTTT. It specifies CSASGQGVVTDTQYF.

CDR3 in DNA: TGTGCCAGCAGTTACTTAGGGGTAGGACAGAAAGCTTTCTTT. Protein product: CASSYLGVGQKAFF. The chain combines TRBV6-5 with TRBJ1-1; D perhaps matches TRBD1 (6 bases). Trimming pared 1 base from V and 9 bases from J, leaving 15 bases between. In germline, CDR1 is MNHEY, CDR2 SVGAGI. CDR3 size: 14 residues.

V is TRBV12-3 or TRBV12-4 and J is TRBJ1-4; no clear D gene. The CDR3 is 12 residues long. V shed 7 bases and J shed 6 bases, with 9 bases lying between them. CDR3 residues: CASTLADEKLFF. The CDR3 region has the DNA TGTGCCAGCACCCTCGCTGATGAAAAACTGTTTTTT.

The chain is built from TRBV7-9 and TRBJ2-2; TRBD2 agrees at 12 bases. Germline V gene data show CDR1 as SEHNR and CDR2 as FQNEAQ (reference sequence). The CDR3 loop spans 19 amino acids. V lost 1 base, J lost 4 bases, and 10 bases stayed unmatched. DNA of the CDR3: TGTGCCAGCAGCTTAGGAGGCCTAGCGGGGGGGCCGCGCACCGGGGAGCTGTTTTTT. Residues: CASSLGGLAGGPRTGELFF.

The chain couples TRBV7-2 to TRBJ2-7, with unresolved D. Germline CDR1 is SGHTA and CDR2 is FQGNSA. This CDR3 spans 15 amino acids. Trimming cost V 0 bases and J 2 bases, with 11 bases left between them. The CDR3 nucleotides read TGTGCCAGCAGCTTAGCAGGGTACAAACCCTACGAGCAGTACTTC. Translated: CASSLAGYKPYEQYF.

The chain couples TRBV28 to TRBJ2-5; TRBD2 matches 9 bases. The V gene's germline CDR1 is MDHEN and CDR2 SYDVKM. The CDR3 has 14 amino acids. With V trimmed by 2 bases and J by 2 bases, 0 bases remained unmatched. CDR3 nucleotide sequence: TGTGCCAGCAGTTTACTAGCGGGGCAAGAGACCCAGTACTTC. This codes for CASSLLAGQETQYF. Based on the CDR3 plus reference TRBV28 and TRBJ2-5, the full variable domain is DVKVTQSSRYLVKRTGEKVFLECVQDMDHENMFWYRQDPGLGLRLIYFSYDVKMKEKGDIPEGYSVSREKKERFSLILESASTNQTSMYLCASSLLAGQETQYFGPGTRLLVL.